At least ten counts were recorded for the clone carrying this T cell receptor beta chain. This sample is drawn from a study of T cells in Graves' hyperthyroidism and ophthalmopathy. In the study overall: Initial diagnosis, before any treatment, was when peripheral blood was collected.

Disease duration under 2 months; hyperthyroidism patients were aged 18 to 65. RNA transcripts provided the source from which TCR beta CDR3 regions were amplified. The TCR CDR3 was amplified in a first-round RT-PCR using the HTBI primer set. TCRdb itself ran the multiplex PCR reads through MiXCR, one entry per CDR3 protein. The profile shows around 450,000 distinct CDR3 sequences, approximately 14% of them singletons. This clonotype was obtained from a woman under 30 with Graves' hyperthyroidism. Sample: blood.

CDR3: CASSPGTSGIGETQYF. The DNA of the CDR3 is TGTGCCAGCAGCCCCGGGACTAGCGGGATAGGTGAGACCCAGTACTTC. The V and J genes are TRBV7-6 and TRBJ2-5; 13 nucleotides align to TRBD2. Per germline, CDR1 SGHVS and CDR2 FNYEAQ. V lost 5 bases to trimming and J lost 5 bases; unmatched junction nucleotides: 8. CDR3 length equals 16 residues.